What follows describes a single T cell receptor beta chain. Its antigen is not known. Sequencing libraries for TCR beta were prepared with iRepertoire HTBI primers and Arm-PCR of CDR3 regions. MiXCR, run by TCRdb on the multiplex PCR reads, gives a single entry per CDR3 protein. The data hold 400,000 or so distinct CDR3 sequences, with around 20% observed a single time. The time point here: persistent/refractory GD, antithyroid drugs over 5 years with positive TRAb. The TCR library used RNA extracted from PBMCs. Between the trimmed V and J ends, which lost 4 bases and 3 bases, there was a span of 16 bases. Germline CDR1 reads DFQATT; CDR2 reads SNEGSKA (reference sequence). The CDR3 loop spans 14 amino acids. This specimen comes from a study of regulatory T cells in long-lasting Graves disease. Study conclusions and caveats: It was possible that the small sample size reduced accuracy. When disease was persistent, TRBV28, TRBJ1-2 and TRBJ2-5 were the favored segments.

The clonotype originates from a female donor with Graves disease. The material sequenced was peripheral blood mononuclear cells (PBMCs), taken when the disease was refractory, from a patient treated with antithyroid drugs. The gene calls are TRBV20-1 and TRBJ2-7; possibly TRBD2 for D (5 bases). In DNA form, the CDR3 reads TGCAGTGCTATGTTTTTCCGCCGGGGCTACGAGCAGTACTTC. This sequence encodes CSAMFFRRGYEQYF.